A single sample gave rise to the 26 T cell receptor beta chains below, sequenced in a study of blood T cell repertoires in COVID-19. Clones were sequenced by immunoSEQ multiplex PCR, and TCRdb holds only the in-frame ones, with some missing. In the table there are 250,000 to 350,000 clones, more than 90% of which are singletons. Source material: PBMCs or T cells enriched from blood (not recorded which). Receptors originate from a woman in her 30s who had recovered from COVID-19.

This clone was seen at least ten times. The V and J genes are TRBV5-1 and TRBJ1-2; 8 bases are a match to TRBD1. The V and J ends lost 0 bases and 7 bases, in that order; junction bases with no gene match: 5. The CDR3 contains 14 residues. Germline V gene sequence: CDR1 SGHRS, CDR2 YFSETQ. This CDR3 is CASSLVTGEGGYTF. DNA of the CDR3: TGCGCCAGCAGCTTGGTGACAGGGGAGGGTGGCTACACCTTC.

The rearrangement links TRBV7-8 to TRBJ2-7; D is unclear. From germline, CDR1 is SGHVS and CDR2 FQNEAQ. V lost 3 bases to trimming and J lost 7 bases, with 16 bases between them. The CDR3 is made up of 14 amino acids. The CDR3 DNA reads as TGTGCCAGCAGCTTGATGGGCAGCTCCCTGGAGCAGTACTTC. Translating it yields CASSLMGSSLEQYF.

The chain employs TRBV3-1 (or the pseudogene TRBV3-2) and TRBJ1-1, with 9 bases matching TRBD1. Germline-derived CDR1 and CDR2 are LGHDT and YNNKEL (reference sequence). V dropped 2 bases and J dropped 0; count of bases not matched to a gene: 7. The CDR3 runs to 17 residues. CDR3 sequence: CASSQPTGDRVNTEAFF. CDR3 coding DNA: TGTGCCAGCAGCCAACCCACGGGGGACAGGGTGAACACTGAAGCTTTCTTT.

There are a few counts of this clone. The chain recombines TRBV4-1 with TRBJ2-3, with 9 bases matching TRBD1. The V segment lost 4 bases and the J segment 5 bases; nucleotides outside the gene matches: 7. Germline assignment: CDR1 MGHRA and CDR2 YSYEKL. This CDR3 region has 15 residues. The DNA for the CDR3 is TGCGCCAGCAGCCCCCACGGGACAGGGTTAGATACGCAGTATTTT. This sequence encodes CASSPHGTGLDTQYF.

The chain carries TRBV7-2 and TRBJ2-5, with a tentative D call TRBD2 (6 bases). Germline V gene sequence: CDR1 SGHTA, CDR2 FQGNSA. V shed 1 base and J shed 5 bases, with 14 bases lying between them. This CDR3 has 15 residues. The CDR3 spells CASSLVGTPRETQYF. CDR3 in DNA: TGTGCCAGCAGCTTAGTTGGGACTCCTCGCGAGACCCAGTACTTC.

The gene calls are TRBV6-1 and TRBJ1-6; D gene ambiguous. CDR1 and CDR2 (germline): MNHNS, SASEGT. The CDR3 runs 13 residues. Trimming left V 0 bases short and J 9 bases short, with 6 bases between. The CDR3 DNA reads TGTGCCAGCAGTGAAGCGCGGGGTTCACCCCTCCACTTT. Translation gives CASSEARGSPLHF.

This chain joins TRBV28 and TRBJ2-7; D possibly corresponds to TRBD2 (7 bases). Trimming stripped 5 bases from V and 3 bases from J, with 17 bases between. Germline CDR1 and CDR2: MDHEN and SYDVKM. The CDR3 sequence is 15 residues long. The CDR3 spells CASSRGGAGNYEQYF. The DNA of the CDR3 is TGTGCCAGCAGTCGTGGGGGGGCTGGGAACTACGAGCAGTACTTC.

This clone was counted at least ten times. The rearrangement joins TRBV6-4 to TRBJ2-3; D gene ambiguous. V was clipped by 5 bases and J by 0 bases, with 6 bases between them. This CDR3 contains 13 residues. CDR1 and CDR2 from the germline V gene are MRHNA and SNTAGT. The CDR3 is CASSSASTDTQYF. CDR3 DNA sequence: TGTGCCAGCAGTAGCGCTAGCACAGATACGCAGTATTTT.

This clone showed up just a few times. The chain employs TRBV9 and TRBJ1-1; D is undetermined. There are 13 residues in the CDR3. From germline, CDR1 is SGDLS and CDR2 YYNGEE. Deletions cut 7 bases from V and 1 base from J, with 11 bases between. This CDR3 reads CASRRVPNTEAFF. In DNA form, the CDR3 reads TGTGCCAGCCGGAGAGTCCCGAACACTGAAGCTTTCTTT. Combining the CDR3 with reference TRBV9 and TRBJ1-1 gives the whole variable domain DSGVTQTPKHLITATGQRVTLRCSPRSGDLSVYWYQQSLDQGLQFLIQYYNGEERAKGNILERFSAQQFPDLHSELNLSSLELGDSALYFCASRRVPNTEAFFGQGTRLTVV.

The chain is built from TRBV7-9 and TRBJ2-5, with D possibly TRBD1 on 5 matching bases. This CDR3 contains 16 residues. Trimming took off 0 bases at V and 2 bases at J, with 13 bases between the two ends. CDR1 is SEHNR, CDR2 FQNEAQ, per germline (reference sequence). The CDR3 sequence: CASSLAAGRSQETQYF. Here the CDR3 DNA reads TGTGCCAGCAGCTTAGCGGCAGGGCGTTCGCAAGAGACCCAGTACTTC.

The J gene is TRBJ2-7, the V gene TRBV29-1, with D possibly TRBD2 on 8 matching bases. Trimming cost V 6 bases and J 3 bases, with 15 bases left between them. Germline CDR1 SQVTM, CDR2 ANQGSEA. The CDR3 has 13 amino acids. This chain's CDR3 is CSVGGGQIYEQYF. CDR3 sequence (DNA): TGCAGCGTCGGGGGGGGACAGATCTACGAGCAGTACTTC.

V gene TRBV7-8 combines with J gene TRBJ1-5, with D possibly being TRBD1 (6 bases). CDR3 length: 15 residues. V lost 5 bases to trimming and J lost 3 bases, with 14 bases between them. Germline V gene lookup returns CDR1 SGHVS and CDR2 FQNEAQ. DNA of the CDR3: TGTGCCAGCAGCCAACTGGGGACAAACAATCAGCCCCAGCATTTT. Protein: CASSQLGTNNQPQHF.

The gene calls are TRBV24-1 and TRBJ2-3; 11 nucleotides line up with TRBD2. Trimming removed 4 bases from V and 4 bases from J; junction bases left unmatched: 3. CDR3 length: 15 amino acids. Germline-derived CDR1 and CDR2 are KGHDR and SFDVKD. CDR3: CATSDRTSGPDTQYF. In DNA, the CDR3 is TGTGCCACCAGTGACCGGACTAGCGGGCCAGATACGCAGTATTTT.

V and J are TRBV21-1 and TRBJ1-6; TRBD1 reflects the table's D call only, with no check against the DNA. TRBV21-1 is designated a pseudogene. This CDR3 is built from 16 residues. The CDR3 DNA reads TGTGCCAGCAGCAAAAGACAGGTCTCCTATAATTCACCCCTCCACTTT. Protein sequence: CASSKRQVSYNSPLHF.

The chain couples TRBV4-2 to TRBJ2-7, with D possibly being TRBD1 (5 bases). Looked up from germline, CDR1 is LGHNA and CDR2 is YNFKEQ. This CDR3 region has 13 residues. Trimming removed 1 base from V and 6 bases from J, with 10 bases in between. CDR3 bases: TGTGCCAGCAGCCAAGCCAGGGTCGCCGAGCAGTACTTC. Residues: CASSQARVAEQYF.

This sequence joins TRBV5-1 and TRBJ2-4; D remains ambiguous. Trimming stripped 5 bases from V and 7 bases from J, with 16 bases between. From germline, CDR1 is SGHRS and CDR2 YFSETQ. The CDR3 loop spans 14 amino acids. For the CDR3, the DNA is TGCGCCAGCAGGGCCGGTCCCCGAGGTAACATTCAGTACTTC. Its protein product is CASRAGPRGNIQYF.

V usage is TRBV19 and J usage is TRBJ2-7; D call uncertain. In germline, CDR1 is LNHDA, CDR2 SQIVND (reference sequence). Trimming took off 3 bases at V and 2 bases at J, with 8 bases between the two ends. This CDR3 is built from 13 residues. The CDR3 is CASSINSAYEQYF. The CDR3, as DNA: TGTGCCAGTAGTATTAACAGTGCCTACGAGCAGTACTTC.

This clone was counted only a few times. This rearrangement joins TRBV9 to TRBJ2-3; a weak D match, TRBD2 (5 bases). The germline V and J ends were trimmed by 1 base and 2 bases, with 5 bases remaining between them. Looked up from germline, CDR1 is SGDLS and CDR2 is YYNGEE. The CDR3 runs to 13 residues. As DNA, the CDR3 is TGTGCCAGCAGCGTACGGGACACAGATACGCAGTATTTT. Protein product: CASSVRDTDTQYF.

The chain is built from TRBV5-5 and TRBJ1-2; 11 bases map to TRBD1. There are 14 residues in the CDR3. Germline V gives CDR1 SGHKS, CDR2 YYEKEE (reference sequence). Losses at the gene ends were 6 bases for V and 2 bases for J; bases not matched to a gene: 3. The CDR3 DNA reads TGTGCCAGCACGCGGGACAGGGGGAACTATGGCTACACCTTC. Amino acid sequence: CASTRDRGNYGYTF.

V gene TRBV18 combines with J gene TRBJ2-1; 10 nucleotides match TRBD1. Germline CDR1 reads KGHSH; CDR2 reads LQKENI. The CDR3 totals 17 residues. Trimming cost V 1 base and J 6 bases; bases outside gene matches: 9. The CDR3 here is CASSPRPWDRGGNEQFF. The DNA for the CDR3 is TGTGCCAGCTCACCACGCCCGTGGGACAGGGGTGGCAATGAGCAGTTCTTC.

Here the CDR3 DNA reads TGCAGCGTGGGGACTGCTCACACTGAAGCTTTCTTT. As protein: CSVGTAHTEAFF. The V call is TRBV29-1, the J call TRBJ1-1; weak D call: TRBD1 (5 bases). Germline CDR1 is SQVTM and CDR2 is ANQGSEA. The ends were cut back, 6 bases at V and 3 bases at J, with 11 bases in the middle. This CDR3 spans 12 amino acids. The full variable domain, in which reference TRBV29-1 and TRBJ1-1 provide the parts outside the CDR3, is SAVISQKPSRDICQRGTSLTIQCQVDSQVTMMFWYRQQPGQSLTLIATANQGSEATYESGFVIDKFPISRPNLTFSTLTVSNMSPEDSSIYLCSVGTAHTEAFFGQGTRLTVV.

This chain uses TRBV15 with TRBJ2-3; D perhaps matches TRBD1 (7 bases). The CDR3 has 16 residues. V lost 4 bases to trimming and J lost 3 bases, with 17 bases between them. Germline CDR1 and CDR2: LNHNV and YYDKDF (reference sequence). The CDR3 sequence: CATSTHRGGRTDTQYF. The CDR3 bases are TGTGCCACCAGCACCCACAGGGGAGGAAGAACAGATACGCAGTATTTT. Full variable domain (remainder filled in from reference TRBV15 and TRBJ2-3): DAMVIQNPRYQVTQFGKPVTLSCSQTLNHNVMYWYQQKSSQAPKLLFHYYDKDFNNEADTPDNFQSRRPNTSFCFLDIRSPGLGDTAMYLCATSTHRGGRTDTQYFGPGTRLTVL.

This clone was seen a few times. V is TRBV6-4 and J is TRBJ2-2, with TRBD2 identical over 10 bases. The CDR3 loop spans 14 amino acids. Germline CDR1 MRHNA, CDR2 SNTAGT. V lost 4 bases and J lost 5; bases outside the gene matches: 1. CDR3 nucleotide sequence: TGTGCCAGCAGTGGGACTAGCGGTACCGGGGAGCTGTTTTTT. Amino acids: CASSGTSGTGELFF.

This chain uses TRBV5-4 with TRBJ1-5; D gene unclear. The CDR3 consists of 17 residues. The V and J ends lost 0 bases and 5 bases respectively, with 18 bases between them. Germline V CDR1 and CDR2: SGHNT, YYREEE (reference sequence). The CDR3 loop reads CASSLGGPVGLDQPQHF. The CDR3 nucleotides are TGTGCCAGCAGCTTGGGAGGCCCGGTTGGGTTGGATCAGCCCCAGCATTTT. Using reference TRBV5-4 and TRBJ1-5 for the parts outside the CDR3, the full variable domain is ETGVTQSPTHLIKTRGQQVTLRCSSQSGHNTVSWYQQALGQGPQFIFQYYREEENGRGNFPPRFSGLQFPNYSSELNVNALELDDSALYLCASSLGGPVGLDQPQHFGDGTRLSIL.

The chain combines TRBV18 with TRBJ1-4; D call uncertain. V gave up 3 bases and J gave up 7 bases, with 18 bases separating them. Germline values: CDR1 KGHSH, CDR2 LQKENI. CDR3 size: 16 residues. The CDR3 DNA reads TGTGCCAGCTCACCTTACGATCAAAACGGGTTTGAAAAACTGTTTTTT. This gives the protein CASSPYDQNGFEKLFF. Looking up the rest from reference TRBV18 and TRBJ1-4 gives the full variable domain: NAGVMQNPRHLVRRRGQEARLRCSPMKGHSHVYWYRQLPEEGLKFMVYLQKENIIDESGMPKERFSAEFPKEGPSILRIQQVVRGDSAAYFCASSPYDQNGFEKLFFGSGTQLSVL.

The chain uses TRBV4-1 and TRBJ1-2, with a weak D call TRBD1 (6 bases). From germline, CDR1 is MGHRA and CDR2 YSYEKL. Trimming shortened V by 4 bases and J by 5 bases, and 17 bases separated the two germline ends. CDR3 length: 15 residues. DNA of the CDR3: TGCGCCAGCAGCCTTACAGGGTCGGCCCCATATGGCTACACCTTC. Translation: CASSLTGSAPYGYTF.